One sample yielded the 30 T cell receptor beta chains listed below, sequenced in a study of blood T cell repertoires in COVID-19. Some clones are missing from TCRdb's copy, which holds only in-frame ones; the method was immunoSEQ multiplex PCR. This table has tens of thousands of clones, around 80% appearing once. The sequencing sample was made of peripheral blood. These receptors all stem from a man older than 75 with active or convalescent COVID-19.

This clone showed up just once. The gene calls are TRBV9 and TRBJ2-7; TRBD2 is a possible D gene (6 bases). The CDR3 is 15 amino acids. CDR1 SGDLS and CDR2 YYNGEE come from the germline V gene. V lost 0 bases and J lost 6, with 16 bases in between. CDR3 sequence (DNA): TGTGCCAGCAGCGTAGACGTAGGGGACTCACGCGAGCAGTACTTC. Protein product: CASSVDVGDSREQYF.

The chain joins TRBV3-1 (or the pseudogene TRBV3-2) to TRBJ2-2, with 7 positions matching TRBD1. V trimming: 6 bases; J trimming: 0 bases; junction bases outside the gene matches: 4. CDR3 length: 15 amino acids. CDR1 and CDR2 (germline): LGHDT, YNNKEL (reference sequence). CDR3 DNA: TGTGCCAGCAGACACAGGGGAGCGAACACCGGGGAGCTGTTTTTT. Translation gives CASRHRGANTGELFF.

In its sample, this clone was seen a few times. The chain has TRBV27 and TRBJ2-7, with D unclear. The germline V and J ends were trimmed by 5 bases and 2 bases, with 13 bases remaining between them. In germline, CDR1 is MNHEY, CDR2 SMNVEV (reference sequence). The CDR3 contains 14 residues. The CDR3: CASSLGGGTYEQYF. For the CDR3, the DNA is TGTGCCAGCAGTCTCGGCGGCGGAACCTACGAGCAGTACTTC.

This chain joins TRBV11-2 and TRBJ2-1, with TRBD1 identical over 9 bases. The germline CDR1 and CDR2 sequences are SGHAT and FQNNGV. J was trimmed by 2 bases and V by 4 bases; bases with no gene match: 9. The CDR3 is 17 residues long. The CDR3 protein is CASSSQGARLTYNEQFF. The CDR3 bases are TGTGCCAGCAGCTCACAGGGGGCCCGGCTTACCTACAATGAGCAGTTCTTC.

The V call is TRBV7-2, the J call TRBJ1-6, with D perhaps TRBD1 (6 bases). Trimming took off 6 bases at V and 8 bases at J, with 17 bases between the two ends. CDR3 size: 15 residues. CDR1 and CDR2 (germline): SGHTA, FQGNSA. CDR3 sequence: CASSPDSNIDSPLHF. For the CDR3, the DNA is TGTGCCAGCAGTCCGGACAGTAACATAGATTCACCCCTCCACTTT.

This chain joins TRBV9 and TRBJ2-7; 8 bases line up with TRBD2. The CDR3 is made up of 15 amino acids. V shed 2 bases and J 5 bases; nucleotides not matched to a gene: 9. Germline V gene lookup returns CDR1 SGDLS and CDR2 YYNGEE. CDR3 in amino acids: CASSVRPGLENEQYF. The CDR3 DNA follows: TGTGCCAGCAGCGTTAGACCGGGACTAGAGAACGAGCAGTACTTC.

This rearrangement joins TRBV15 to TRBJ2-7; 10 bases agree with TRBD1. The germline gives CDR1 LNHNV, CDR2 YYDKDF (reference sequence). The CDR3 consists of 15 residues. Trimming cost V 4 bases and J 4 bases; bases outside gene matches: 7. This chain's CDR3 is CATSNRQGARYEQYF. In nucleotides, the CDR3 is TGTGCCACCAGCAACCGACAGGGGGCACGGTACGAGCAGTACTTC.

Comments on this clone: At one end, the junction sequence differs from germline, possibly due to a read error. V is TRBV9 and J is TRBJ2-7, with D perhaps TRBD1 (5 bases). Germline V gene sequence: CDR1 SGDLS, CDR2 YYNGEE. The CDR3 length is 15 residues. CDR3 DNA: TGTGCCAGCACCGTAGGGGCAGGATATACCTACGAGCAGTACTTC. It is translated as CASTVGAGYTYEQYF.

The CDR3 region has the DNA TGCGCCAGCAGCCAGCAGGGAGGTTTGAGGAGCTACACCTTC. Its translation: CASSQQGGLRSYTF. This chain connects TRBV4-3 to TRBJ1-2, with TRBD1 as a possible D gene (5 bases). In germline, CDR1 is LGHNA, CDR2 YSLEER. V was pared by 3 bases and J by 9 bases, with 17 bases between. The CDR3 spans 14 residues.

The chain is built from TRBV9 and TRBJ2-1; TRBD2 agrees at 9 bases. V shed 0 bases, J shed 4 bases, and the junction held 2 bases outside the gene matches. The germline V gene has CDR1 SGDLS and CDR2 YYNGEE. The CDR3 contains 15 residues. The CDR3 coding sequence is TGTGCCAGCAGCGTAGGAGCGGGAGGTTACAATGAGCAGTTCTTC. Translating gives CASSVGAGGYNEQFF.

The genes are TRBV5-4 and TRBJ2-1; a possible D gene is TRBD2 (5 bases). This CDR3 has 15 residues. Germline V gene lookup returns CDR1 SGHNT and CDR2 YYREEE (reference sequence). The germline V and J ends were trimmed by 0 bases and 4 bases, with 11 bases remaining between them. The CDR3 DNA reads as TGTGCCAGCAGCTTGGCGGCTAGCCTATACAATGAGCAGTTCTTC. This encodes CASSLAASLYNEQFF.

This clone was found once. The V and J genes are TRBV5-1 and TRBJ1-2; 7 nucleotides line up with TRBD1. The germline CDR1 and CDR2 sequences are SGHRS and YFSETQ. The junction had 10 bases not matched to a gene; V was cut back by 0 bases and J by 8 bases. This CDR3 is built from 15 residues. CDR3 nucleotides: TGCGCCAGCAGCTTGGGACAGGGCCCTTCAGGGGGCTACACCTTC. As protein: CASSLGQGPSGGYTF.

Regarding this clone: The junction shows a germline mismatch at one end, possibly a read error. The genes are TRBV2 and TRBJ1-5; 9 bases fit TRBD1. The CDR3 contains 14 residues. Germline assignment: CDR1 SNHLY and CDR2 FYNNEI. The CDR3 sequence: CASSITGGNQPQHF. CDR3 coding DNA: TGTGCCAGCAGTATAACAGGGGGCAACCAGCCCCAGCATTTT.

This clone was seen just once. The chain has TRBV5-1 and TRBJ1-4; maybe TRBD1 (5 bases). Germline CDR1 reads SGHRS; CDR2 reads YFSETQ. This CDR3 contains 14 residues. Between the trimmed V and J ends, which lost 4 bases and 8 bases, there was a span of 15 bases. This CDR3 is CASSTGGGTEKLFF. CDR3 bases: TGCGCCAGCAGCACCGGAGGAGGGACGGAAAAACTGTTTTTT.

This rearrangement joins TRBV28 to TRBJ2-3; no clear D. Germline CDR1 and CDR2: MDHEN and SYDVKM. This CDR3 comprises 15 residues. Trimming removed 3 bases from V and 5 bases from J, with 15 bases in between. CDR3 sequence reads: CASSFIFEALDTQYF. CDR3 nucleotide sequence: TGTGCCAGCAGTTTTATCTTTGAGGCTCTAGATACGCAGTATTTT.

This clone was counted a few times. This chain connects TRBV2 to TRBJ2-3; 12 bases align to TRBD2. Germline CDR1 SNHLY, CDR2 FYNNEI. The CDR3 has 15 residues. Losses at the gene ends were 10 bases for V and 5 bases for J; bases not matched to a gene: 10. The CDR3 protein is CAIYRLAGVLDTQYF. In nucleotides, the CDR3 is TGTGCCATCTATAGACTAGCGGGAGTGCTAGATACGCAGTATTTT.

This sequence joins TRBV27 and TRBJ1-6; tentative D call: TRBD1 (5 bases). The CDR3 covers 12 residues. Per the germline V gene, CDR1 is MNHEY and CDR2 is SMNVEV (reference sequence). The V gene lost 6 bases and the J gene lost 9 bases, with 9 bases spanning the gap. In nucleotides, the CDR3 is TGTGCCAGCAGAATGGGGGGTTCACCCCTCCACTTT. It encodes CASRMGGSPLHF.

V is TRBV7-8 and J is TRBJ1-3, with TRBD1 identical over 7 bases. Germline values: CDR1 SGHVS, CDR2 FQNEAQ. Germline trimming cut 5 bases from V and 2 bases from J; bases unmatched to any gene: 3. The CDR3 consists of 14 residues. CDR3: CASSTGTAGNTIYF. CDR3 sequence (DNA): TGTGCCAGCAGCACCGGGACAGCTGGAAACACCATATATTTT.

This chain uses TRBV20-1 with TRBJ2-5, with D possibly matching TRBD1 (5 bases). CDR3 length: 13 residues. CDR1 is DFQATT and CDR2 is SNEGSKA in the germline V gene (reference sequence). V was cut by 3 bases and J by 0 bases, with 8 bases left in between. The CDR3 nucleotides read TGCAGTGCTAGTCGGACATACCAAGAGACCCAGTACTTC. Translation: CSASRTYQETQYF.

The chain links TRBV27 to TRBJ2-5; possibly TRBD2 for D (7 bases). V gave up 5 bases and J gave up 2 bases, with 15 bases separating them. The CDR3 length is 15 residues. CDR1 MNHEY and CDR2 SMNVEV come from the germline V gene (reference sequence). The CDR3 DNA reads TGTGCCAGCAGTGGACTAGGGGGATTACAAGAGACCCAGTACTTC. Amino acid sequence: CASSGLGGLQETQYF.

This sequence joins TRBV13 and TRBJ2-3, with TRBD2 matching 11 bases. Germline assignment: CDR1 PRHDT and CDR2 FYEKMQ (reference sequence). The CDR3 covers 15 residues. V shed 5 bases, J shed 4 bases, and the junction held 5 bases outside the gene matches. The CDR3 region is CASSPLAGAADTQYF. The CDR3 DNA sequence: TGTGCCAGCAGCCCACTAGCGGGAGCAGCAGATACGCAGTATTTT.

The J gene is TRBJ2-2, the V gene TRBV11-3, with D perhaps TRBD2 (6 bases). CDR1 is SGHNT and CDR2 is YENEEA in the germline V gene. Trimming took off 5 bases at V and 6 bases at J, with 16 bases between the two ends. The CDR3 extends over 15 amino acids. In DNA, the CDR3 is TGTGCCAGCAGCCAGATGGGCGGGACGGCCGGGGAGCTGTTTTTT. The encoded protein is CASSQMGGTAGELFF.

The gene calls are TRBV6-5 and TRBJ2-4; D gene uncertain. Germline V gives CDR1 MNHEY, CDR2 SVGAGI. The CDR3 runs to 16 residues. Trimming cost V 4 bases and J 1 base, with 14 bases left between them. The CDR3 DNA follows: TGTGCCAGCAGTTTAACTAACGGTGGGGCCAAAAACATTCAGTACTTC. The encoded protein is CASSLTNGGAKNIQYF.

The chain joins TRBV29-1 to TRBJ2-7; 10 positions agree with TRBD1. The junction had 5 bases not matched to a gene; V was cut back by 6 bases and J by 3 bases. Germline CDR1 is SQVTM and CDR2 is ANQGSEA. The CDR3 has 13 residues. The chain's CDR3 is CSVTGTGDYEQYF. The CDR3 DNA follows: TGCAGCGTAACCGGGACAGGGGACTACGAGCAGTACTTC.

The V call is TRBV5-1, the J call TRBJ1-1; a possible D gene is TRBD1 (6 bases). V gave up 4 bases and J gave up 0 bases, with 13 bases separating them. This CDR3 is 15 amino acids long. CDR1 is SGHRS and CDR2 is YFSETQ in the germline V gene. The CDR3 spells CASSPGTNMNTEAFF. CDR3 bases: TGCGCCAGCAGCCCCGGGACAAACATGAACACTGAAGCTTTCTTT.

This clone came up a few times. The gene calls are TRBV19 and TRBJ1-1; 8 bases line up with TRBD1. With 4 bases clipped from V and 3 bases from J, the junction kept 16 bases outside the gene matches. CDR3 length: 18 residues. Germline CDR1 and CDR2: LNHDA and SQIVND (reference sequence). In DNA form, the CDR3 reads TGTGCCAGTAGTAGATTATACAGGGGGACCGGGGAAGACACTGAAGCTTTCTTT. It specifies CASSRLYRGTGEDTEAFF.

The genes are TRBV6-2 or TRBV6-3 and TRBJ2-1; no clear D. Germline CDR1 MNHEY, CDR2 SVGEGT. Trimming left V 5 bases short and J 1 base short, with 21 bases between. This CDR3 is built from 18 residues. CDR3 protein: CASSNPSRVARSYNEQFF. DNA for the CDR3: TGTGCCAGCAGTAACCCCTCTAGAGTAGCTCGTTCCTACAATGAGCAGTTCTTC.

J is TRBJ2-3 and V is TRBV4-1; D possibly corresponds to TRBD1 (5 bases). The CDR3 consists of 15 residues. V was shortened by 1 base and J by 0 bases, with 8 bases between the two germline ends. Germline assignment: CDR1 MGHRA and CDR2 YSYEKL. The CDR3 nucleotides read TGCGCCAGCAGCCAAGGAGCAGGGAGCACAGATACGCAGTATTTT. The encoded protein is CASSQGAGSTDTQYF.

The J gene is TRBJ2-7, the V gene TRBV27; possibly TRBD2 for D (5 bases). CDR3 length: 13 residues. The germline gives CDR1 MNHEY, CDR2 SMNVEV (reference sequence). The germline V and J ends were trimmed by 4 bases and 4 bases, with 11 bases remaining between them. The CDR3 DNA reads as TGTGCCAGCAGTTACACTAGTGGTTACGAGCAGTACTTC. It yields the protein CASSYTSGYEQYF.

V and J are TRBV19 and TRBJ2-7, with D unresolved. The CDR3 extends over 11 amino acids. Per germline, CDR1 LNHDA and CDR2 SQIVND (reference sequence). V shed 6 bases and J shed 5 bases, with 8 bases lying between them. For the CDR3, the DNA is TGTGCCAGTAGCAGTGGTCACGAGCAGTACTTC. It translates to CASSSGHEQYF.